This T cell receptor (beta chain) was sequenced for a study of regulatory T cells in long-lasting Graves disease. Whole-study findings and limits: Authors noted too few samples as a limitation. Less diverse TCR repertoires were seen in persistent Graves' patients than in newly diagnosed ones.

Time point here: persistent/refractory GD, antithyroid drugs over 5 years with positive TRAb. The authors made the TCR library using RNA they extracted from PBMCs. There are a few counts of this clonotype. Its matching antigen is unknown. Germline V gene data show CDR1 as DFQATT and CDR2 as SNEGSKA (reference sequence). This CDR3 is 16 amino acids long. Trimming cost V 3 bases and J 4 bases; bases outside gene matches: 13. Library construction for TCR beta used iRepertoire HTBI primers and Arm-PCR of CDR3 regions. TCRdb passed the multiplex PCR reads through MiXCR, listing each CDR3 protein once. The sample includes hundreds of thousands of distinct CDR3 sequences, roughly 20% seen only once; the top ten take less than 25%.

This sample comprised peripheral blood mononuclear cells (PBMCs), obtained when the disease was refractory, from a patient treated with antithyroid drugs. The chain has TRBV20-1 and TRBJ1-2, with 8 nucleotides matching TRBD1. The sequence derives from a female donor with Graves disease. DNA of the CDR3: TGCAGTGCTAGGATGCCAGGGGGCGGGTTAATCTATGGCTACACCTTC. Its translation is CSARMPGGGLIYGYTF.